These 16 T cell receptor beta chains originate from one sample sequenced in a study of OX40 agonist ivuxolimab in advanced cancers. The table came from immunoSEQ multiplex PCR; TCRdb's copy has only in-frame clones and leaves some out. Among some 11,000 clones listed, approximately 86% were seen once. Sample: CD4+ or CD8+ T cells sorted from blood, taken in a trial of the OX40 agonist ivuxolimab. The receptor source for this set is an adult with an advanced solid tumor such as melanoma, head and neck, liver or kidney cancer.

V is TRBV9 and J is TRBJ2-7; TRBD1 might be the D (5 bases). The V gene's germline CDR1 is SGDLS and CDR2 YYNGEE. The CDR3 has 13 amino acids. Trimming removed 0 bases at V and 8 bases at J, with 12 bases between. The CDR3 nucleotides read TGTGCCAGCAGCGTAGCACAGGAAAGAAAGCAGTACTTC. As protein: CASSVAQERKQYF.

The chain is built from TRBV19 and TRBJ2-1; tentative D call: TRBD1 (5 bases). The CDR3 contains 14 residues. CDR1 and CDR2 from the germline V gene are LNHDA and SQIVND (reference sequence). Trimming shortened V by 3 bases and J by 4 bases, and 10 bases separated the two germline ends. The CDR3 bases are TGTGCCAGTAGTATCCTCGACAGTTACAATGAGCAGTTCTTC. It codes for CASSILDSYNEQFF.

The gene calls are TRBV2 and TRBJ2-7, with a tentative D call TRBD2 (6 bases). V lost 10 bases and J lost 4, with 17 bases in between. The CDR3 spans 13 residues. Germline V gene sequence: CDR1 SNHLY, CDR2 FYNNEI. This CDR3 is CATHRGISYEQYF. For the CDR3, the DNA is TGTGCCACCCACCGGGGGATTTCGTACGAGCAGTACTTC.

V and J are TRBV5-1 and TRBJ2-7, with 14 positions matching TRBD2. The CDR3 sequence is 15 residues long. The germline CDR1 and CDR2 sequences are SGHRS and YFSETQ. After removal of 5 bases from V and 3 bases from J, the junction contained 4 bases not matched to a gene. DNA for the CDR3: TGCGCCAGCAGGTACGGACTAGCGGGAGGCTACGAGCAGTACTTC. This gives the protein CASRYGLAGGYEQYF.

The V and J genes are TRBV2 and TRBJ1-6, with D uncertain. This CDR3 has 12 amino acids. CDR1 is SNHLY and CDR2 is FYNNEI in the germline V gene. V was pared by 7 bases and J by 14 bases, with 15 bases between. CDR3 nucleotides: TGTGCCAGCATCGACCGTTTGGGCACCCTCCACTTT. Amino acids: CASIDRLGTLHF.

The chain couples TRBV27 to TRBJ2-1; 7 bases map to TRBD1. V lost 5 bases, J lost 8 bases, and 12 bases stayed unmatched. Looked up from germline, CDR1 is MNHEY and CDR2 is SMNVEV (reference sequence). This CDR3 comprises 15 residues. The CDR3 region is CASSPLTGMVDEQFF. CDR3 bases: TGTGCCAGCAGTCCCCTGACAGGGATGGTTGATGAGCAGTTCTTC.

CDR3 nucleotide sequence: TGTGCCAGCAGTTTAAGGGGGCTTTACGAGCAGTACTTC. It codes for CASSLRGLYEQYF. The V gene is TRBV28, the J gene TRBJ2-7, with 7 bases that match TRBD1. This CDR3 comprises 13 residues. Germline trimming cut 2 bases from V and 4 bases from J; bases unmatched to any gene: 2. Per the germline V gene, CDR1 is MDHEN and CDR2 is SYDVKM.

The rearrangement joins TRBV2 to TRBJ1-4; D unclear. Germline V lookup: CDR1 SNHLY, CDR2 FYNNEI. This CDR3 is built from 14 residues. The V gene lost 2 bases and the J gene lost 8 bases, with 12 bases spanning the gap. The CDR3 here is CASSESILREKLFF. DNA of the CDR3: TGTGCCAGCAGTGAAAGTATCTTAAGGGAAAAACTGTTTTTT.

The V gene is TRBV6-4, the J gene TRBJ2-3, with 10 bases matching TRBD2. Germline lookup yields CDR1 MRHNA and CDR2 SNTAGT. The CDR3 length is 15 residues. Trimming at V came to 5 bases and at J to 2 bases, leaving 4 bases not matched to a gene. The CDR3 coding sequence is TGTGCCAGCAGTATCACTAGCGGGACCACAGATACGCAGTATTTT. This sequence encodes CASSITSGTTDTQYF.

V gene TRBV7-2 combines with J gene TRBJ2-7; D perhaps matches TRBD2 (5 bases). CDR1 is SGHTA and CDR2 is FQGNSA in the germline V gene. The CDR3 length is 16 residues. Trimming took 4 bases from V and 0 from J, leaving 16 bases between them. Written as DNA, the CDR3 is TGTGCCAGCAGCTCTCTGATCCTCGGGGACTCCTACGAGCAGTACTTC. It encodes CASSSLILGDSYEQYF.

Here the CDR3 reads CASSDTSNYGYTF. CDR3 DNA sequence: TGTGCCAGCAGTGACACGTCTAACTATGGCTACACCTTC. V and J are TRBV28 and TRBJ1-2; D call uncertain. The V gene lost 5 bases and the J gene lost 0 bases, with 7 bases spanning the gap. CDR1 and CDR2 from the germline V gene are MDHEN and SYDVKM. The CDR3 spans 13 residues.

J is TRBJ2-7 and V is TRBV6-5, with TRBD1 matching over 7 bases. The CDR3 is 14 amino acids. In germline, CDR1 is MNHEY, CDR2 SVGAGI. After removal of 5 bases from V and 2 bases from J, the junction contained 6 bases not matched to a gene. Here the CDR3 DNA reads TGTGCCAGCAGTGAATACAGGGGAACCTACGAGCAGTACTTC. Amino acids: CASSEYRGTYEQYF.

This CDR3 is CASRIGSSYEQYF. For the CDR3, the DNA is TGTGCCAGCAGGATAGGGAGCAGCTACGAGCAGTACTTC. The chain combines TRBV27 with TRBJ2-7; TRBD2 might be the D (5 bases). Deletions cut 6 bases from V and 3 bases from J, with 12 bases between. This CDR3 is 13 amino acids long. CDR1 is MNHEY and CDR2 is SMNVEV in the germline V gene (reference sequence).

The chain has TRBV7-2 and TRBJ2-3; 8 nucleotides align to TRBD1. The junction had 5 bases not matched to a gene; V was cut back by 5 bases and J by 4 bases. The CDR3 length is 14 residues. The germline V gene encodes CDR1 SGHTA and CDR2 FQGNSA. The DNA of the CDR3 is TGTGCCAGCAGCCCTCAGGGGGCCGCAGATACGCAGTATTTT. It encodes CASSPQGAADTQYF.

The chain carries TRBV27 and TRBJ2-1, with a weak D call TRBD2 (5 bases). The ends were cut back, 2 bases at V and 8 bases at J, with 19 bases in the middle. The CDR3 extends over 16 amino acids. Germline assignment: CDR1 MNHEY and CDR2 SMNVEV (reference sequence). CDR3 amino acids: CASSLHAGLADDEQFF. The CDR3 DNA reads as TGTGCCAGCAGTTTACACGCGGGTTTGGCGGACGATGAGCAGTTCTTC.

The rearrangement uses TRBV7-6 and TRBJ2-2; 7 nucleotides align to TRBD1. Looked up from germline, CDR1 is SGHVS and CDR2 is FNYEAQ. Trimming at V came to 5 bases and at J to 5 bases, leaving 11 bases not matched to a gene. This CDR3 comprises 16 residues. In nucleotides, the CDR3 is TGTGCCAGCAGCCCGGACTTAGCAGGGGGTACCGGGGAGCTGTTTTTT. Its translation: CASSPDLAGGTGELFF. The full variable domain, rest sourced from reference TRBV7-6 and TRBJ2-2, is GAGVSQSPRYKVTKRGQDVALRCDPISGHVSLYWYRQALGQGPEFLTYFNYEAQQDKSGLPNDRFSAERPEGSISTLTIQRTEQRDSAMYRCASSPDLAGGTGELFFGEGSRLTVL.